This passage covers 6 T cell receptor beta chains from one sample sequenced in a study of T cell responses to AZD1222 COVID-19 vaccine. Assay: immunoSEQ multiplex PCR; the TCRdb copy retains only in-frame clones and omits some. Of about 130,000 clones listed, about 93% are singletons. The sequencing used peripheral blood, collected on day 0 of AZD1222 vaccination. These receptors came from an adult in good health.

This clone has just one count. The V call is TRBV5-1, the J call TRBJ1-3; D call uncertain. There are 16 residues in the CDR3. Looked up from germline, CDR1 is SGHRS and CDR2 is YFSETQ. V shed 0 bases and J shed 4 bases, with 14 bases lying between them. CDR3: CASSLGGRSAGNTIYF. DNA for the CDR3: TGCGCCAGCAGCTTGGGCGGGAGGTCAGCCGGAAACACCATATATTTT. The complete variable domain, with remaining parts taken from reference TRBV5-1 and TRBJ1-3, reads KAGVTQTPRYLIKTRGQQVTLSCSPISGHRSVSWYQQTPGQGLQFLFEYFSETQRNKGNFPGRFSGRQFSNSRSEMNVSTLELGDSALYLCASSLGGRSAGNTIYFGEGSWLTVV.

V is TRBV18 and J is TRBJ1-4; 8 nucleotides align to TRBD1. In germline, CDR1 is KGHSH, CDR2 LQKENI. There are 15 residues in the CDR3. V lost 1 base to trimming and J lost 6 bases; unmatched junction nucleotides: 4. Here the CDR3 reads CASSPRTRGHEKLFF. The CDR3 DNA reads as TGTGCCAGCTCACCACGGACCAGGGGGCATGAAAAACTGTTTTTT.

V gene TRBV30 combines with J gene TRBJ1-6; D is perhaps TRBD1 (5 bases). The CDR3 loop spans 14 amino acids. V dropped 2 bases and J dropped 7 bases, with 12 bases sitting between them. The germline V gene encodes CDR1 GTSNPN and CDR2 SVGIG (reference sequence). CDR3 sequence reads: CAWSWAGQNSPLHF. CDR3 in DNA: TGTGCCTGGAGTTGGGCAGGGCAGAATTCACCCCTCCACTTT.

This clone was seen only once. The chain has TRBV12-3 or TRBV12-4 and TRBJ1-1; D might be TRBD1 (5 bases). There are 12 residues in the CDR3. The V gene lost 2 bases and the J gene lost 8 bases, with 9 bases spanning the gap. The CDR3 loop is CASSLTGGEAFF. CDR3 DNA: TGTGCCAGCAGTTTAACGGGGGGAGAAGCTTTCTTT.

The chain couples TRBV28 to TRBJ1-1, with D possibly TRBD1 on 6 matching bases. The germline CDR1 and CDR2 sequences are MDHEN and SYDVKM. V lost 6 bases and J lost 6, with 23 bases in between. The CDR3 runs to 16 residues. CDR3 amino acids: CASRLAQGIEYPEAFF. CDR3 nucleotide sequence: TGTGCCAGCAGACTCGCCCAGGGGATCGAATATCCTGAAGCTTTCTTT. The variable domain in full, completed from reference TRBV28 and TRBJ1-1, reads DVKVTQSSRYLVKRTGEKVFLECVQDMDHENMFWYRQDPGLGLRLIYFSYDVKMKEKGDIPEGYSVSREKKERFSLILESASTNQTSMYLCASRLAQGIEYPEAFFGQGTRLTVV.

The chain joins TRBV6-5 to TRBJ2-3; a weak D match, TRBD1 (6 bases). V lost 5 bases, J lost 0 bases, and 12 bases lay in between. This CDR3 comprises 15 residues. CDR1 and CDR2 from the germline V gene are MNHEY and SVGAGI. DNA of the CDR3: TGTGCCAGCAGTACCCGTGGACAGAGCACAGATACGCAGTATTTT. Translation: CASSTRGQSTDTQYF.